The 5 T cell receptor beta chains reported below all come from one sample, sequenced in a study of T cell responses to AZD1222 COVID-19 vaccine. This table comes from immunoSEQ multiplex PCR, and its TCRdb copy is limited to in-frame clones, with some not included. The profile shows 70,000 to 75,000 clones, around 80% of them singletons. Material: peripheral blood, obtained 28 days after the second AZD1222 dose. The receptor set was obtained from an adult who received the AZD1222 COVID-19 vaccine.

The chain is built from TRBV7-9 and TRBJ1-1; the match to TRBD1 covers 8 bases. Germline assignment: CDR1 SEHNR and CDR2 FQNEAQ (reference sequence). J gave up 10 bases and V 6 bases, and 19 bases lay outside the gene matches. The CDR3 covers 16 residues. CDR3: CASSEQGAIFAQGAFF. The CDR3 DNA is TGTGCCAGCAGTGAGCAGGGGGCTATATTCGCTCAGGGAGCTTTCTTT.

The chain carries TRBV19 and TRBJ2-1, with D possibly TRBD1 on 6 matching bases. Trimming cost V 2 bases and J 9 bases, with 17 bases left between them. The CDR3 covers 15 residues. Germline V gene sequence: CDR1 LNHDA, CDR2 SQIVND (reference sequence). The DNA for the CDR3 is TGTGCCAGTAGTATAAATTTTGGTGGGGGCGGTGAGCAGTTCTTC. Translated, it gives CASSINFGGGGEQFF.

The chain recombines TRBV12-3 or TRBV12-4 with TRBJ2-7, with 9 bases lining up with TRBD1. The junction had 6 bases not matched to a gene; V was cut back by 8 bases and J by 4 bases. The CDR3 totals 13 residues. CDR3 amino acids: CASGGTGPYEQYF. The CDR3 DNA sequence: TGTGCCAGCGGGGGGACAGGGCCGTACGAGCAGTACTTC.

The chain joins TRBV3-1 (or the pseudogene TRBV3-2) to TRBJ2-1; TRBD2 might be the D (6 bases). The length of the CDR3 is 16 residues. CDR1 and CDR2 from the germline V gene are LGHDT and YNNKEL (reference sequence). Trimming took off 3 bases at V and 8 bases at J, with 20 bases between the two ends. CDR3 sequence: CASSQHRGRGGDEQFF. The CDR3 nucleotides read TGTGCCAGCAGCCAGCACCGCGGGCGGGGTGGAGATGAGCAGTTCTTC.

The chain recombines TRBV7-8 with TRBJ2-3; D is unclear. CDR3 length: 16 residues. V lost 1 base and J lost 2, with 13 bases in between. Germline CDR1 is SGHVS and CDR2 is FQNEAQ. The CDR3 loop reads CASSLELVADTDTQYF. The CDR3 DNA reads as TGTGCCAGCAGCTTAGAGCTAGTCGCCGACACAGATACGCAGTATTTT.